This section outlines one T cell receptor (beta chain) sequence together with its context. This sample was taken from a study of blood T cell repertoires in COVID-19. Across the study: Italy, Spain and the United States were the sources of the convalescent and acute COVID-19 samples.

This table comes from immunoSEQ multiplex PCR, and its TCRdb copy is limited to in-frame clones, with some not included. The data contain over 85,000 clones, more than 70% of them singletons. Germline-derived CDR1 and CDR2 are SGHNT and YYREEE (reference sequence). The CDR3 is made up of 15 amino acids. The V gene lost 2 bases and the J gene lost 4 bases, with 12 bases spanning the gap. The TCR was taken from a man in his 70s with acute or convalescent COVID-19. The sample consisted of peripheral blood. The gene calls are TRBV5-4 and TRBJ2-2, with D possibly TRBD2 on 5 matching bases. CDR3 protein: CASSFSAHGTGELFF. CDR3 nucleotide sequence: TGTGCCAGCAGCTTTAGCGCTCATGGCACCGGGGAGCTGTTTTTT.